These 20 T cell receptor beta chains share one sample of origin, sequenced in a study of a mutant IDH1 vaccine in newly diagnosed glioma. The time point was: week 35, safety follow-up. A 20-mer mutant IDH1 peptide at 300 ug was injected subcutaneously with topical imiquimod. TCRdb's table, derived via immunoSEQ multiplex PCR, lists solely in-frame clones and lacks some. This sample has 25,000 to 40,000 clones; under 85% occur once, and the top ten carry roughly 9.3%. These receptors are not linked to any known antigen. Sequences were derived from PBMCs, sampled from a glioma patient whose treatment included an IDH1 peptide vaccine. The receptor source for this set is a woman in her twenties or thirties with glioma. Some clones in this sample may be carry-over from other donors' samples.

The rearrangement uses TRBV30 and TRBJ1-4; TRBD1 agrees at 7 bases. The V gene's germline CDR1 is GTSNPN and CDR2 SVGIG (reference sequence). J gave up 8 bases and V 6 bases, and 9 bases lay outside the gene matches. This CDR3 region has 13 residues. CDR3 DNA: TGTGCCTGCCCGAGACAGGGAGTAGAAAAACTGTTTTTT. Translation: CACPRQGVEKLFF.

The chain combines TRBV29-1 with TRBJ2-1, with 14 bases lining up with TRBD2. Germline V gene lookup returns CDR1 SQVTM and CDR2 ANQGSEA. Losses at the gene ends were 6 bases for V and 3 bases for J; bases not matched to a gene: 13. The CDR3 is 18 residues long. The DNA for the CDR3 is TGCAGCGTGGCCGGGACTAGCGGGAGTCCCCACCGCTACAATGAGCAGTTCTTC. Its protein product is CSVAGTSGSPHRYNEQFF.

The V call is TRBV19, the J call TRBJ1-5; 7 bases are shared with TRBD1. V lost 6 bases and J lost 6; bases outside the gene matches: 11. Germline values: CDR1 LNHDA, CDR2 SQIVND (reference sequence). The CDR3 is made up of 15 amino acids. CDR3 sequence (DNA): TGTGCCAGTAGGCGTGACAGGGAAGGATTTCAGCCCCAGCATTTT. Protein product: CASRRDREGFQPQHF.

V usage is TRBV2 and J usage is TRBJ1-1; the D is unclear. Germline V gene data show CDR1 as SNHLY and CDR2 as FYNNEI. V was shortened by 3 bases and J by 6 bases, with 8 bases between the two germline ends. The CDR3 runs 12 residues. CDR3 sequence: CASSDRISEAFF. The CDR3 region has the DNA TGTGCCAGCAGTGACAGGATCTCTGAAGCTTTCTTT.

V gene TRBV29-1 combines with J gene TRBJ2-1, with TRBD2 as a possible D gene (6 bases). Germline-derived CDR1 and CDR2 are SQVTM and ANQGSEA. V was pared by 6 bases and J by 0 bases, with 15 bases between. CDR3 length equals 15 residues. The chain's CDR3 is CSVPARGSSYNEQFF. In nucleotides, the CDR3 is TGCAGCGTCCCTGCTCGGGGGAGCTCCTACAATGAGCAGTTCTTC.

This clone was seen more than once but under ten times. This chain connects TRBV9 to TRBJ1-1; D gene uncertain. CDR3 size: 12 residues. The V end was cut by 0 bases, the J end by 8 bases, with 8 bases between. Germline CDR1 SGDLS, CDR2 YYNGEE. CDR3 loop: CASSVVGNEAFF. For the CDR3, the DNA is TGTGCCAGCAGCGTAGTTGGCAACGAAGCTTTCTTT.

The V and J genes are TRBV7-6 and TRBJ2-2; TRBD2 is a possible D gene (5 bases). The V gene's germline CDR1 is SGHVS and CDR2 FNYEAQ. The length of the CDR3 is 16 residues. Trimming stripped 0 bases from V and 2 bases from J, with 10 bases between. Here the CDR3 DNA reads TGTGCCAGCAGCTTAGCTTCGGGGTCTAACACCGGGGAGCTGTTTTTT. Amino acids: CASSLASGSNTGELFF.

This chain uses TRBV5-4 with TRBJ2-7; D gene unclear. Germline lookup yields CDR1 SGHNT and CDR2 YYREEE (reference sequence). Deletions cut 4 bases from V and 3 bases from J, with 5 bases between. The CDR3 is made up of 11 amino acids. CDR3 sequence (DNA): TGTGCCAGCAGCGGCGGCTACGAGCAGTACTTC. Translating gives CASSGGYEQYF.

The J gene is TRBJ2-7, the V gene TRBV5-1; the D call may be TRBD1 or TRBD2 (6 bases each). This CDR3 spans 15 amino acids. Germline V CDR1 and CDR2: SGHRS, YFSETQ. V lost 2 bases to trimming and J lost 5 bases, with 17 bases between them. The CDR3 region has the DNA TGCGCCAGCAGCTTAGCGGGCTTGGGGGCCGACGAGCAGTACTTC. Protein sequence: CASSLAGLGADEQYF.

The sample holds a few counts of this clone. The chain uses TRBV6-6 and TRBJ2-7; D may be TRBD2 (5 bases). This CDR3 comprises 15 residues. The germline CDR1 and CDR2 sequences are MNHNY and SVGAGI (reference sequence). V was cut by 0 bases and J by 3 bases, with 12 bases left in between. The DNA of the CDR3 is TGTGCCAGCAGTTACTCAAGCGTAGCGATCTACGAGCAGTACTTC. Its protein is CASSYSSVAIYEQYF.

The chain is built from TRBV27 and TRBJ1-4; unclear D gene. This CDR3 comprises 13 residues. Germline loops: CDR1 MNHEY, CDR2 SMNVEV (reference sequence). Trimming cost V 5 bases and J 6 bases, with 10 bases left between them. CDR3 loop: CASSLLLDEKLFF. The CDR3, as DNA: TGTGCCAGCAGTCTGCTACTGGATGAAAAACTGTTTTTT.

The V and J genes are TRBV27 and TRBJ2-4; D ambiguous. The CDR3 is 13 amino acids. V was clipped by 6 bases and J by 3 bases, with 9 bases between them. CDR1 MNHEY and CDR2 SMNVEV come from the germline V gene (reference sequence). The CDR3 loop reads CASREFGKNIQYF. Written as DNA, the CDR3 is TGTGCCAGCAGAGAGTTTGGCAAAAACATTCAGTACTTC.

The chain links TRBV10-3 to TRBJ2-7; 11 bases line up with TRBD1. The germline gives CDR1 ENHRY, CDR2 SYGVKD. CDR3 length: 14 residues. The V gene end was trimmed by 8 bases and the J gene end by 4 bases; junction bases not matched to a gene: 7. For the CDR3, the DNA is TGTGCCATCCACTCGGACAGGGGGCGGTACGAGCAGTACTTC. Protein product: CAIHSDRGRYEQYF.

V gene TRBV5-6 combines with J gene TRBJ2-1; D is undetermined. Germline V lookup: CDR1 SGHDT, CDR2 YYEEEE. V was trimmed by 6 bases and J by 6 bases, leaving 19 bases between them. The CDR3 is made up of 15 amino acids. The chain's CDR3 is CASIFTGIVVNEQFF. The CDR3 nucleotides are TGTGCCAGCATCTTCACTGGGATTGTCGTCAATGAGCAGTTCTTC.

This clone was recorded a few times. The genes are TRBV13 and TRBJ1-1; the match to TRBD1 covers 9 bases. Per the germline V gene, CDR1 is PRHDT and CDR2 is FYEKMQ (reference sequence). CDR3 size: 13 residues. J gave up 7 bases and V 6 bases, and 6 bases lay outside the gene matches. The CDR3 coding sequence is TGTGCCAGCAGTAACAGGGGGCTGGGTGAAGCTTTCTTT. Residues: CASSNRGLGEAFF.

This clone was recorded once. This chain uses TRBV6-6 with TRBJ2-2; 9 bases are shared with TRBD1. With V trimmed by 5 bases and J by 3 bases, 7 bases remained unmatched. Germline values: CDR1 MNHNY, CDR2 SVGAGI (reference sequence). CDR3 length: 16 residues. The CDR3 region has the DNA TGTGCCAGCAGTCTTCAGGACAGGGGTTACACCGGGGAGCTGTTTTTT. Its protein product is CASSLQDRGYTGELFF.

The chain is built from TRBV7-3 and TRBJ2-5; 8 nucleotides agree with TRBD1. Germline CDR1 is SGHTA and CDR2 is FQGTGA. The CDR3 sequence is 14 residues long. With 4 bases clipped from V and 4 bases from J, the junction kept 5 bases outside the gene matches. CDR3 sequence reads: CASSSGGQRETQYF. CDR3 bases: TGTGCCAGCAGCTCAGGGGGCCAAAGAGAGACCCAGTACTTC.

The rearrangement uses TRBV4-1 and TRBJ2-7; D remains ambiguous. This CDR3 is built from 13 residues. Germline-derived CDR1 and CDR2 are MGHRA and YSYEKL. V lost 0 bases, J lost 4 bases, and 7 bases lay in between. Here the CDR3 reads CASSQDTRYEQYF. The CDR3, as DNA: TGCGCCAGCAGCCAAGATACAAGATACGAGCAGTACTTC.

This CDR3 reads CASTPREGNNEQFF. The DNA of the CDR3 is TGTGCCAGCACACCGCGGGAGGGAAACAATGAGCAGTTCTTC. This rearrangement joins TRBV6-6 to TRBJ2-1; 9 bases agree with TRBD2. Germline V gene data show CDR1 as MNHNY and CDR2 as SVGAGI (reference sequence). This CDR3 comprises 14 residues. After removal of 7 bases from V and 5 bases from J, the junction contained 6 bases not matched to a gene.

This clone was seen a few times. V is TRBV11-3 and J is TRBJ1-1; no clear D gene. Trimming shortened V by 3 bases and J by 9 bases, and 14 bases separated the two germline ends. This CDR3 region has 13 residues. CDR1 and CDR2 (germline): SGHNT, YENEEA. DNA for the CDR3: TGTGCCAGCAGCTTTGGGCCCTTGGGGAAAGCTTTCTTT. It specifies CASSFGPLGKAFF.